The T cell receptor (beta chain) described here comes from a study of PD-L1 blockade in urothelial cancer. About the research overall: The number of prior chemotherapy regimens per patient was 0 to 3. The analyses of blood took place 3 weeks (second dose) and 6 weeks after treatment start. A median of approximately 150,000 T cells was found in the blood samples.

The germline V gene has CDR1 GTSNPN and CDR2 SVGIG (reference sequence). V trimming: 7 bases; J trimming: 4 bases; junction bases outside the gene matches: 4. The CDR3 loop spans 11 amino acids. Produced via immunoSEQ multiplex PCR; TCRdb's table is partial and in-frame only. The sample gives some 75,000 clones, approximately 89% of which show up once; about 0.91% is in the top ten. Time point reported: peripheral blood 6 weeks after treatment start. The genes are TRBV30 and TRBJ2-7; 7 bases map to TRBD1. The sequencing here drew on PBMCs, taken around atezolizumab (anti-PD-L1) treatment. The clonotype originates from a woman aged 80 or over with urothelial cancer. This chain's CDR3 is CAFTGEYEQYF. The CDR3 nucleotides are TGTGCCTTCACAGGGGAGTACGAGCAGTACTTC.